These 21 T cell receptor beta chains came from one sample sequenced in a study of T-cell reconstitution after alpha-beta-depleted transplantation in children. Unique molecular identifiers featured in how the TCRbeta library was prepared. TCRdb called the PCR reads again in MiXCR, with one record for every CDR3 protein. The sample contains about 980,000 distinct CDR3 sequences, 25% to 35% of which appear only once. This sample comprised PBMCs, mostly from graft donor cells, obtained 360 days after TCRalphabeta/CD19-depleted stem cell transplant. All receptors come from a boy under two years old who had a stem cell transplant for SCID, so the T cells may come from the graft donor.

The rearrangement joins TRBV10-3 to TRBJ2-2; D might be TRBD2 (5 bases). V lost 0 bases to trimming and J lost 3 bases, with 8 bases between them. Germline V gene data show CDR1 as ENHRY and CDR2 as SYGVKD. This CDR3 contains 15 residues. The CDR3 DNA reads TGTGCCATCAGTGAGTCGAGCGGAGACACCGGGGAGCTGTTTTTT. Translated: CAISESSGDTGELFF.

In this sample, this clonotype turned up a few times. The V gene is TRBV2, the J gene TRBJ2-1, with D perhaps being TRBD1 or TRBD2 (5 bases each). The CDR3 totals 15 residues. Between the trimmed V and J ends, which lost 5 bases and 2 bases, there was a span of 13 bases. CDR1 SNHLY and CDR2 FYNNEI come from the germline V gene. CDR3 region: CASSQRGDAYNEQFF. CDR3 sequence (DNA): TGTGCCAGCAGTCAAAGAGGGGATGCCTACAATGAGCAGTTCTTC.

V usage is TRBV28 and J usage is TRBJ1-5, with D perhaps matching TRBD1 (6 bases). Trimming left V 3 bases short and J 4 bases short, with 19 bases between. The CDR3 is made up of 17 amino acids. Germline-derived CDR1 and CDR2 are MDHEN and SYDVKM. The CDR3 here is CASSFIYLRGRNQPQHF. Written as DNA, the CDR3 is TGTGCCAGCAGTTTCATTTACCTCAGGGGCAGAAATCAGCCCCAGCATTTT. Full variable domain (outside the CDR3, taken from reference TRBV28 and TRBJ1-5): DVKVTQSSRYLVKRTGEKVFLECVQDMDHENMFWYRQDPGLGLRLIYFSYDVKMKEKGDIPEGYSVSREKKERFSLILESASTNQTSMYLCASSFIYLRGRNQPQHFGDGTRLSIL.

The chain links TRBV20-1 to TRBJ2-1; D is possibly TRBD2 (7 bases). The germline V gene encodes CDR1 DFQATT and CDR2 SNEGSKA (reference sequence). Trimming shortened V by 3 bases and J by 7 bases, and 13 bases separated the two germline ends. This CDR3 is built from 13 residues. The CDR3 is CSASPAGANEQFF. The CDR3 DNA reads TGCAGTGCTAGTCCCGCGGGGGCAAATGAGCAGTTCTTC.

In its sample, this clonotype was seen once. The chain links TRBV5-6 to TRBJ2-4, with 11 nucleotides matching TRBD1. CDR1 SGHDT and CDR2 YYEEEE come from the germline V gene. V trimming: 3 bases; J trimming: 3 bases; junction bases outside the gene matches: 5. The CDR3 is made up of 16 amino acids. Written as DNA, the CDR3 is TGTGCCAGCAGCTACGGGACAGGGGGGTTCAAAAACATTCAGTACTTC. Translated, it gives CASSYGTGGFKNIQYF. Full variable domain (remainder filled in from reference TRBV5-6 and TRBJ2-4): DAGVTQSPTHLIKTRGQQVTLRCSPKSGHDTVSWYQQALGQGPQFIFQYYEEEERQRGNFPDRFSGHQFPNYSSELNVNALLLGDSALYLCASSYGTGGFKNIQYFGAGTRLSVL.

This clonotype was observed a handful of times. The chain couples TRBV12-3 or TRBV12-4 to TRBJ1-5; D not certain. Deletions cut 4 bases from V and 3 bases from J, with 10 bases between. The CDR3 runs to 14 residues. In DNA, the CDR3 is TGTGCCAGCAGTTCCACGGGGAACAATCAGCCCCAGCATTTT. Encoded protein: CASSSTGNNQPQHF.

The gene calls are TRBV2 and TRBJ2-1; 7 bases are shared with TRBD1. Trimming removed 5 bases from V and 5 bases from J; junction bases left unmatched: 9. This CDR3 contains 15 residues. The germline gives CDR1 SNHLY, CDR2 FYNNEI. CDR3 amino acids: CASSSPGQRNNEQFF. The DNA of the CDR3 is TGTGCCAGCAGTTCCCCGGGACAGCGAAACAATGAGCAGTTCTTC.

This clonotype showed up just a few times. The V call is TRBV12-3 or TRBV12-4, the J call TRBJ2-1, with TRBD2 matching over 7 bases. Germline trimming cut 9 bases from V and 0 bases from J; bases unmatched to any gene: 11. The CDR3 covers 16 residues. In DNA form, the CDR3 reads TGTGCCAGTTCTCGGGGGGTTCTAAGCTCCTACAATGAGCAGTTCTTC. Protein: CASSRGVLSSYNEQFF.

Only a few counts were recorded for this clonotype. This sequence joins TRBV7-9 and TRBJ2-1; D not certain. This CDR3 contains 15 residues. Germline V CDR1 and CDR2: SEHNR, FQNEAQ (reference sequence). The ends were cut back, 3 bases at V and 9 bases at J, with 18 bases in the middle. In DNA form, the CDR3 reads TGTGCCAGCAGCTTTATGGTCGACGGCCCCGGTGAGCAGTTCTTC. Its translation: CASSFMVDGPGEQFF.

The V and J genes are TRBV7-3 and TRBJ1-1, with TRBD1 matching over 8 bases. CDR3 size: 15 residues. Trimming cost V 5 bases and J 0 bases; bases outside gene matches: 5. In germline, CDR1 is SGHTA, CDR2 FQGTGA. Written as DNA, the CDR3 is TGTGCCAGCAGCGCCACAGGGGGGGTGAACACTGAAGCTTTCTTT. As protein: CASSATGGVNTEAFF.

This clonotype was picked up a small number of times. The chain employs TRBV7-7 and TRBJ1-1; the D is unclear. The CDR3 spans 14 residues. Germline values: CDR1 SSHAT, CDR2 FNYEAQ (reference sequence). V shed 5 bases and J shed 1 base, with 11 bases lying between them. The CDR3 loop is CASSPMRTNTEAFF. CDR3 coding DNA: TGTGCCAGCAGCCCCATGAGAACGAACACTGAAGCTTTCTTT. Complete variable domain (other parts from reference TRBV7-7 and TRBJ1-1): GAGVSQSPRYKVTKRGQDVTLRCDPISSHATLYWYQQALGQGPEFLTYFNYEAQPDKSGLPSDRFSAERPEGSISTLTIQRTEQRDSAMYRCASSPMRTNTEAFFGQGTRLTVV.

This clonotype was recorded many times. The CDR3 here is CSATGQGKGRYEQYF. CDR3 coding DNA: TGCAGTGCTACCGGACAGGGCAAAGGGCGCTACGAGCAGTACTTC. The rearrangement joins TRBV20-1 to TRBJ2-7; 8 nucleotides agree with TRBD1. Germline V gene sequence: CDR1 DFQATT, CDR2 SNEGSKA (reference sequence). The J segment lost 3 bases and the V segment lost 4 bases, leaving 11 bases of the junction unmatched. The CDR3 runs to 15 residues.

The V gene is TRBV7-9, the J gene TRBJ2-7, with D perhaps matching TRBD2 (5 bases). CDR1 SEHNR and CDR2 FQNEAQ come from the germline V gene (reference sequence). CDR3 length equals 15 residues. V shed 3 bases and J shed 1 base, with 13 bases lying between them. CDR3 in DNA: TGTGCCAGCAGCTTTGACGCCGGGGAGTCCTACGAGCAGTACTTC. It specifies CASSFDAGESYEQYF. The entire variable domain, with the rest obtained from reference TRBV7-9 and TRBJ2-7, is as follows: DTGVSQNPRHKITKRGQNVTFRCDPISEHNRLYWYRQTLGQGPEFLTYFQNEAQLEKSRLLSDRFSAERPKGSFSTLEIQRTEQGDSAMYLCASSFDAGESYEQYFGPGTRLTVT.

This chain uses TRBV6-1 with TRBJ1-1, with 8 positions matching TRBD1. The CDR3 has 15 amino acids. With 6 bases clipped from V and 0 bases from J, the junction kept 6 bases outside the gene matches. Germline values: CDR1 MNHNS, CDR2 SASEGT. DNA of the CDR3: TGTGCCAGCAGGAAATCGACAGGGGTGAACACTGAAGCTTTCTTT. Its protein is CASRKSTGVNTEAFF.

This clonotype was counted a few times. The rearrangement links TRBV6-2 or TRBV6-3 to TRBJ2-7; D is possibly TRBD1 or TRBD2 (5 bases each). The CDR3 loop spans 15 amino acids. With 6 bases removed from V and 1 base from J, the gap between germline ends came to 16 bases. Germline CDR1 reads MNHEY; CDR2 reads SVGEGT. CDR3 DNA sequence: TGTGCCAGCAGCGGCCCGGGACGGTCATCCTACGAGCAGTACTTC. This codes for CASSGPGRSSYEQYF.

In this sample, this clonotype turned up once. This chain uses TRBV11-2 with TRBJ2-5; TRBD2 aligns across 9 bases. With 5 bases clipped from V and 5 bases from J, the junction kept 12 bases outside the gene matches. CDR1 SGHAT and CDR2 FQNNGV come from the germline V gene. The CDR3 has 16 residues. CDR3 DNA sequence: TGTGCCAGCAGCCCCGGGACTAGCCTCCTGGGGGAGACCCAGTACTTC. This sequence encodes CASSPGTSLLGETQYF.

This rearrangement joins TRBV6-1 to TRBJ1-1; no definite D call. The CDR3 is 15 amino acids. V dropped 4 bases and J dropped 0 bases, with 12 bases sitting between them. CDR1 and CDR2 from the germline V gene are MNHNS and SASEGT. CDR3 loop: CASSVTAIMNTEAFF. As DNA, the CDR3 is TGTGCCAGCAGTGTAACAGCTATCATGAACACTGAAGCTTTCTTT.

The chain couples TRBV12-3 or TRBV12-4 to TRBJ2-7, with 7 bases lining up with TRBD1. The J segment lost 5 bases and the V segment lost 7 bases, leaving 14 bases of the junction unmatched. There are 15 residues in the CDR3. The CDR3 DNA follows: TGTGCCAGCACCCATACGGGACAGCTCCTGGACGAGCAGTACTTC. It yields the protein CASTHTGQLLDEQYF.

This clonotype has ten or more counts. The chain joins TRBV7-2 to TRBJ2-7; TRBD2 is a possible D gene (6 bases). Germline CDR1 reads SGHTA; CDR2 reads FQGNSA. The V and J ends lost 4 bases and 4 bases respectively, with 17 bases between them. The CDR3 consists of 15 residues. CDR3 sequence: CASSSSGRREYEQYF. The CDR3 DNA is TGTGCCAGCAGCTCATCAGGGAGGAGGGAATACGAGCAGTACTTC.

This chain links TRBV20-1 with TRBJ2-2; D might be TRBD1 (5 bases). The CDR3 has 16 residues. V was shortened by 5 bases and J by 2 bases, with 18 bases between the two germline ends. CDR1 DFQATT and CDR2 SNEGSKA come from the germline V gene (reference sequence). DNA for the CDR3: TGCAGTGCTCGCCCCACAGGACACTTAAACACCGGGGAGCTGTTTTTT. Protein sequence: CSARPTGHLNTGELFF.

The rearrangement uses TRBV29-1 and TRBJ2-7; possibly TRBD2 for D (6 bases). CDR3 size: 12 residues. Germline V gene data show CDR1 as SQVTM and CDR2 as ANQGSEA. V was trimmed by 7 bases and J by 3 bases, leaving 13 bases between them. CDR3 in amino acids: CSARDWFYEQYF. The CDR3, as DNA: TGCAGCGCCCGGGACTGGTTCTACGAGCAGTACTTC.